This record covers a single T cell receptor beta chain. The data were obtained in a study of blood T cell repertoires in COVID-19. Study overall: Some COVID-19 samples were acute and others convalescent; all came from the United States, Italy and Spain. PBMCs, B-cell-depleted T cells, or T cells were the source of the cDNA or gDNA that made up the material.

V lost 1 base and J 5 bases, leaving 14 bases between the germline ends. The CDR3 has 14 residues. Germline V gives CDR1 GTSNPN, CDR2 SVGIG (reference sequence). Per the original methods: The assay estimated nucleated cells by amplifying reference gene primers. Assay used: immunoSEQ multiplex PCR; TCRdb lists only in-frame clones, some missing. V and J calls and clone size are copied from that table; D and trimming were computed from the DNA. The repertoire consists of approximately 280,000 clones, with roughly 91% occurring once and the leading ten covering about 4.6%. The genes are TRBV30 and TRBJ1-1; D might be TRBD1 (6 bases). Sample: peripheral blood. The sequence derives from a man in his forties or fifties with acute or convalescent COVID-19. Here the CDR3 DNA reads TGTGCCTGGAGTGGAACAGGGAGATGGACTGAAGCTTTCTTT. It encodes CAWSGTGRWTEAFF. The whole variable domain, filled in from reference TRBV30 and TRBJ1-1, reads SQTIHQWPATLVQPVGSPLSLECTVEGTSNPNLYWYRQAAGRGLQLLFYSVGIGQISSEVPQNLSASRPQDRQFILSSKKLLLSDSGFYLCAWSGTGRWTEAFFGQGTRLTVV.